These 27 T cell receptor beta chains were sequenced from one sample in a study of T cells of healthy individuals. TCRdb fed the 5' RACE reads into MiXCR, producing one record per CDR3 protein. The sample carries 60,000 to 70,000 distinct CDR3 sequences, under 20% recorded once. These receptor sequences come from a human donor in good health.

This clonotype was observed a handful of times. The chain combines TRBV11-2 with TRBJ2-1; 8 bases fit TRBD2. Trimming took 5 bases from V and 9 from J; bases not matched to a gene: 12. Germline CDR1 SGHAT, CDR2 FQNNGV. This CDR3 region has 15 residues. CDR3 protein: CASSPGLVGWGEQFF. The CDR3 DNA is TGTGCCAGCAGCCCGGGACTAGTCGGGTGGGGTGAGCAGTTCTTC.

This clonotype has just a few counts. The chain uses TRBV12-3 or TRBV12-4 and TRBJ1-1; 8 bases match TRBD1. J was trimmed by 11 bases and V by 3 bases; bases with no gene match: 8. This CDR3 region has 13 residues. CDR3 sequence: CASSLWTGRTAFF. The CDR3 DNA reads as TGTGCCAGCAGTTTGTGGACAGGGCGGACTGCTTTCTTT.

This sequence joins TRBV19 and TRBJ2-6; D is uncertain. Trimming took 4 bases from V and 0 from J, leaving 10 bases between them. Germline loops: CDR1 LNHDA, CDR2 SQIVND (reference sequence). The CDR3 is 16 amino acids. CDR3 amino acids: CASSSGRASGANVLTF. CDR3 DNA: TGTGCCAGTAGTAGCGGTAGGGCCTCTGGGGCCAACGTCCTGACTTTC.

This clonotype was observed at least ten times. V is TRBV12-3 or TRBV12-4 and J is TRBJ1-1; D remains unclear. Trimming cost V 5 bases and J 0 bases, with 13 bases left between them. This CDR3 has 15 residues. As DNA, the CDR3 is TGTGCCAGCAGTCCGATGGACGGGTTGAACACTGAAGCTTTCTTT. It codes for CASSPMDGLNTEAFF.

This clonotype appeared many times. J is TRBJ2-1 and V is TRBV9, with TRBD2 matching 9 bases. With V trimmed by 0 bases and J by 8 bases, 9 bases remained unmatched. The CDR3 loop spans 16 amino acids. The germline V gene encodes CDR1 SGDLS and CDR2 YYNGEE. Here the CDR3 reads CASSVDVAGAGDEQFF. DNA of the CDR3: TGTGCCAGCAGCGTAGACGTAGCGGGAGCTGGAGATGAGCAGTTCTTC. Full variable domain (remainder filled in from reference TRBV9 and TRBJ2-1): DSGVTQTPKHLITATGQRVTLRCSPRSGDLSVYWYQQSLDQGLQFLIQYYNGEERAKGNILERFSAQQFPDLHSELNLSSLELGDSALYFCASSVDVAGAGDEQFFGPGTRLTVL.

The gene calls are TRBV10-2 and TRBJ2-5, with 7 bases aligning to TRBD2. V shed 6 bases and J 0 bases; nucleotides not matched to a gene: 1. Germline CDR1 reads WSHSY; CDR2 reads SAAADI. This CDR3 contains 13 residues. The chain's CDR3 is CASRTSYQETQYF. CDR3 DNA: TGCGCCAGCAGGACTAGCTACCAAGAGACCCAGTACTTC.

This clonotype was observed at least ten times. The V gene is TRBV7-6, the J gene TRBJ2-5; D is perhaps TRBD1 or TRBD2 (6 bases each). Looked up from germline, CDR1 is SGHVS and CDR2 is FNYEAQ. Trimming pared 4 bases from V and 5 bases from J, leaving 20 bases between. The CDR3 covers 16 residues. In DNA, the CDR3 is TGTGCCAGCAGCTCTTTACCCAGTACAGGGAGGGAGACCCAGTACTTC. The encoded protein is CASSSLPSTGRETQYF.

This clonotype has a count of ten or more. V is TRBV2 and J is TRBJ1-5; D is possibly TRBD1 (5 bases). Trimming removed 11 bases at V and 7 bases at J, with 15 bases between. CDR1 is SNHLY, CDR2 FYNNEI, per germline. This CDR3 is built from 12 residues. The CDR3 nucleotides read TGTGCCGCGGGGTCAGGGCGACAGCCCCAGCATTTT. Translation: CAAGSGRQPQHF.

In its sample, this clonotype was seen many times. The V call is TRBV14, the J call TRBJ2-7; possible D gene TRBD2, 5 bases. Looked up from germline, CDR1 is SGHDN and CDR2 is FVKESK. V shed 3 bases and J shed 3 bases, with 6 bases lying between them. CDR3 size: 12 residues. CDR3 sequence reads: CASSQSGYEQYF. DNA of the CDR3: TGTGCCAGCAGCCAGAGCGGCTACGAGCAGTACTTC. The full variable domain, completed using reference TRBV14 and TRBJ2-7, is EAGVTQFPSHSVIEKGQTVTLRCDPISGHDNLYWYRRVMGKEIKFLLHFVKESKQDESGMPNNRFLAERTGGTYSTLKVQPAELEDSGVYFCASSQSGYEQYFGPGTRLTVT.

The chain couples TRBV2 to TRBJ2-4; tentative D call: TRBD1 (6 bases). The germline V and J ends were trimmed by 6 bases and 6 bases, with 18 bases remaining between them. The CDR3 is made up of 15 amino acids. Germline CDR1 reads SNHLY; CDR2 reads FYNNEI. CDR3 loop: CASSQQGFGVNIQYF. The CDR3 nucleotides read TGTGCCAGCAGCCAACAGGGCTTTGGCGTAAACATTCAGTACTTC. Full variable domain (rest looked up from reference TRBV2 and TRBJ2-4): EPEVTQTPSHQVTQMGQEVILRCVPISNHLYFYWYRQILGQKVEFLVSFYNNEISEKSEIFDDQFSVERPDGSNFTLKIRSTKLEDSAMYFCASSQQGFGVNIQYFGAGTRLSVL.

This rearrangement joins TRBV16 to TRBJ1-6; D is unresolved. V lost 2 bases, J lost 9 bases, and 14 bases lay in between. Germline assignment: CDR1 KGHSY and CDR2 FQNENV. The CDR3 runs 15 residues. The CDR3 here is CASSQITGLGSPLHF. The CDR3 nucleotides read TGTGCCAGCAGCCAAATCACGGGTTTGGGTTCACCCCTCCACTTT.

This chain links TRBV6-1 with TRBJ1-1; D uncertain. In germline, CDR1 is MNHNS, CDR2 SASEGT. V dropped 8 bases and J dropped 0 bases, with 10 bases sitting between them. The CDR3 sequence is 13 residues long. The CDR3 bases are TGTGCCAGCCCGGACGGAATGAACACTGAAGCTTTCTTT. Translated: CASPDGMNTEAFF.

Only a few counts were recorded for this clonotype. The chain carries TRBV29-1 and TRBJ2-3, with D hard to call. This CDR3 contains 10 residues. Trimming removed 6 bases from V and 5 bases from J, with 6 bases in between. The germline gives CDR1 SQVTM, CDR2 ANQGSEA. DNA of the CDR3: TGCAGCGTGTGGGAAGATACGCAGTATTTT. Translation gives CSVWEDTQYF.

This clonotype is medium-sized (0.01 to 0.1%) in the sample. The gene calls are TRBV5-1 and TRBJ2-6; 8 nucleotides line up with TRBD1. This CDR3 spans 17 amino acids. Per the germline V gene, CDR1 is SGHRS and CDR2 is YFSETQ. Unmatched junction bases numbered 9, after V lost 6 bases and J lost 1 base. The CDR3 DNA sequence: TGCGCCAGCACCCGTGGACAGGGAGGTTCTGGGGCCAACGTCCTGACTTTC. It is translated as CASTRGQGGSGANVLTF.

This sequence joins TRBV29-1 and TRBJ2-7; possibly TRBD2 for D (5 bases). Trimming took off 4 bases at V and 2 bases at J, with 15 bases between the two ends. The V gene's germline CDR1 is SQVTM and CDR2 ANQGSEA. The CDR3 runs to 14 residues. The CDR3 DNA sequence: TGCAGCGTTGTTTTGGAGGAAAGCCCCTACGAGCAGTACTTC. Protein sequence: CSVVLEESPYEQYF.

This clonotype has a handful of counts. V gene TRBV19 combines with J gene TRBJ2-5; the D gene could be TRBD1 or TRBD2 (5 bases each). V was trimmed by 4 bases and J by 2 bases, leaving 14 bases between them. Germline CDR1 LNHDA, CDR2 SQIVND (reference sequence). The CDR3 spans 15 residues. The CDR3: CASSTYRDGQETQYF. In DNA, the CDR3 is TGTGCCAGTAGTACCTACCGGGACGGGCAAGAGACCCAGTACTTC.

On this clonotype itself: A much larger clone is a single base away; this may be a read error. CDR3 nucleotide sequence: TGTGCCAGCAGTTCAGTCATGAACACTGAAGCTTTCTTT. Translating gives CASSSVMNTEAFF. J is TRBJ1-1 and V is TRBV6-5; D is unclear. The CDR3 consists of 13 residues. From germline, CDR1 is MNHEY and CDR2 SVGAGI. V was shortened by 4 bases and J by 0 bases, with 6 bases between the two germline ends.

This clonotype showed up many times. This chain links TRBV13 with TRBJ2-7; 10 nucleotides align to TRBD2. The CDR3 has 15 residues. Germline V gene lookup returns CDR1 PRHDT and CDR2 FYEKMQ (reference sequence). V lost 1 base and J lost 3; bases outside the gene matches: 3. CDR3 bases: TGTGCCAGCAGCTTAGAAGCTAGCGGGGGCTACGAGCAGTACTTC. This sequence encodes CASSLEASGGYEQYF.

The chain joins TRBV5-1 to TRBJ1-3, with D possibly matching TRBD1 (5 bases). This CDR3 spans 14 amino acids. The germline V gene encodes CDR1 SGHRS and CDR2 YFSETQ. V lost 4 bases to trimming and J lost 0 bases, with 8 bases between them. In DNA form, the CDR3 reads TGCGCCAGCAGCGTTGACAGCTCTGGAAACACCATATATTTT. Amino acid sequence: CASSVDSSGNTIYF.

V usage is TRBV7-2 and J usage is TRBJ1-3; weak D call: TRBD1 (6 bases). The CDR3 has 15 residues. V was trimmed by 3 bases and J by 4 bases, leaving 13 bases between them. CDR1 is SGHTA, CDR2 FQGNSA, per germline. The CDR3 is CASSFVGAPGNTIYF. The DNA of the CDR3 is TGTGCCAGCAGCTTCGTGGGGGCGCCGGGAAACACCATATATTTT.

The gene calls are TRBV4-1 and TRBJ2-5, with a weak D call TRBD1 (5 bases). The CDR3 length is 15 residues. V lost 4 bases, J lost 5 bases, and 17 bases lay in between. Germline CDR1 reads MGHRA; CDR2 reads YSYEKL. The CDR3 loop reads CASSRGQGYGETQYF. As DNA, the CDR3 is TGCGCCAGCAGCCGCGGCCAGGGTTACGGGGAGACCCAGTACTTC.

This clonotype was counted many times. V and J are TRBV12-3 or TRBV12-4 and TRBJ1-5; D ambiguous. The CDR3 is 14 amino acids. V was cut by 5 bases and J by 2 bases, with 10 bases left in between. CDR3 protein: CASSEGIGNQPQHF. CDR3 DNA: TGTGCCAGCAGTGAAGGGATCGGCAATCAGCCCCAGCATTTT.

This clonotype was seen repeatedly, ten times or more. The V gene is TRBV20-1, the J gene TRBJ2-2; D is possibly TRBD1 (5 bases). With 6 bases removed from V and 5 bases from J, the gap between germline ends came to 13 bases. The germline CDR1 and CDR2 sequences are DFQATT and SNEGSKA (reference sequence). The CDR3 loop spans 13 amino acids. CDR3 region: CSAEPYRTGELFF. CDR3 nucleotide sequence: TGCAGTGCCGAACCCTACAGGACCGGGGAGCTGTTTTTT.

The chain is built from TRBV11-1 and TRBJ2-1; D not certain. V gave up 1 base and J gave up 2 bases, with 9 bases separating them. The CDR3 is made up of 15 amino acids. Germline lookup yields CDR1 SGHAT and CDR2 FQDESV (reference sequence). The CDR3 region is CASSLGGYTYNEQFF. The CDR3 nucleotides read TGTGCCAGCAGCTTAGGAGGCTACACCTACAATGAGCAGTTCTTC.

This clonotype was seen at least ten times. The chain uses TRBV4-1 and TRBJ1-2, with 8 bases matching TRBD1. Trimming at V came to 0 bases and at J to 4 bases, leaving 7 bases not matched to a gene. The CDR3 loop spans 16 amino acids. Germline V gives CDR1 MGHRA, CDR2 YSYEKL. The CDR3 region has the DNA TGCGCCAGCAGCCAAGACGCAGGGGGCGCGAGCTATGGCTACACCTTC. Translation: CASSQDAGGASYGYTF.

The chain links TRBV10-3 to TRBJ2-6, with 10 bases matching TRBD1. With 2 bases clipped from V and 2 bases from J, the junction kept 3 bases outside the gene matches. The germline CDR1 and CDR2 sequences are ENHRY and SYGVKD. The CDR3 totals 17 residues. The DNA for the CDR3 is TGTGCCATCAGTGAGGGGACAGGGGATACTGGGGCCAACGTCCTGACTTTC. Its protein product is CAISEGTGDTGANVLTF.

The sample holds many counts of this clonotype. This chain joins TRBV25-1 and TRBJ1-2, with TRBD1 matching over 9 bases. The V gene end was trimmed by 4 bases and the J gene end by 1 base; junction bases not matched to a gene: 10. The CDR3 sequence is 17 residues long. Per the germline V gene, CDR1 is MGHDK and CDR2 is SYGVNS. CDR3 residues: CASSARDRVNFNYGYTF. CDR3 sequence (DNA): TGTGCCAGCAGTGCGCGGGACAGGGTGAACTTTAACTATGGCTACACCTTC.